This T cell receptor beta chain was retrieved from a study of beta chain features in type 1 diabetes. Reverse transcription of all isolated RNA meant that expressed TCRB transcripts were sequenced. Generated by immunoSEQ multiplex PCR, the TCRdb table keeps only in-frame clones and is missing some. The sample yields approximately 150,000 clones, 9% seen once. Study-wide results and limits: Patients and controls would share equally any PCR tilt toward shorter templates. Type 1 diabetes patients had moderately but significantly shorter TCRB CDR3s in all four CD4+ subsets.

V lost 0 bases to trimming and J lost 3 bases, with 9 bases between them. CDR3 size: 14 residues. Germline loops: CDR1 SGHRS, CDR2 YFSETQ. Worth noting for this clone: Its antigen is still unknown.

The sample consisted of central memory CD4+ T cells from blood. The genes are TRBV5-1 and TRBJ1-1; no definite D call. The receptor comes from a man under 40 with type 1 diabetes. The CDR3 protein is CASSLGVLDTEAFF. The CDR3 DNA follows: TGCGCCAGCAGCTTGGGTGTACTTGACACTGAAGCTTTCTTT. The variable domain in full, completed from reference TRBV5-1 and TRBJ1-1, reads KAGVTQTPRYLIKTRGQQVTLSCSPISGHRSVSWYQQTPGQGLQFLFEYFSETQRNKGNFPGRFSGRQFSNSRSEMNVSTLELGDSALYLCASSLGVLDTEAFFGQGTRLTVV.